This entry describes one T cell receptor beta chain. This record comes from a study of T cells after yellow fever vaccination. A process of 5'RACE template switching, which added a universal primer site and UMIs, was used to make TCR cDNA. TCRdb re-analysed the 5' RACE reads in MiXCR, keeping a single row per CDR3 protein. Of almost 600,000 distinct CDR3 sequences listed, roughly 14% were seen once; the top ten hold around 15%. With V trimmed by 6 bases and J by 4 bases, 10 bases remained unmatched. This CDR3 is built from 15 residues. The germline gives CDR1 DFQATT, CDR2 SNEGSKA (reference sequence).

The sequence derives from a man in his thirties or forties who received the YFV17D yellow fever vaccine. This specimen was PBMCs, taken on the day of the yellow fever booster vaccination. This rearrangement joins TRBV20-1 to TRBJ1-4, with TRBD1 matching 8 bases. The CDR3 DNA reads TGCAGTGCCACAGGACAGGGAGAACTTAATGAAAAACTGTTTTTT. It is translated as CSATGQGELNEKLFF.